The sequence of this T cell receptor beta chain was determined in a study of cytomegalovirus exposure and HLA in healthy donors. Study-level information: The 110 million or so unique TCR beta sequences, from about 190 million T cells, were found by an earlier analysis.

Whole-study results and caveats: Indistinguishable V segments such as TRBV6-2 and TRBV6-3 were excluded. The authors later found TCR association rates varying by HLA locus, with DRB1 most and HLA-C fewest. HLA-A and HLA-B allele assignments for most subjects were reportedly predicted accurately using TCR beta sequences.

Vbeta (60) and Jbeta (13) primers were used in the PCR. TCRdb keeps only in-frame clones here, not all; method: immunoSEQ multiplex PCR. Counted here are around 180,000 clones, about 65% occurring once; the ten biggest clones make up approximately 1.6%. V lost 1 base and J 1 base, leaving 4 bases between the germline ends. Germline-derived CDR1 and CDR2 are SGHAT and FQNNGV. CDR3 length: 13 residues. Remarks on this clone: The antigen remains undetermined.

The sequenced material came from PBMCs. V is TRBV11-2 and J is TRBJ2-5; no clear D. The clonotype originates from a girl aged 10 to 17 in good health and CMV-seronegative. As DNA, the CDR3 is TGTGCCAGCAGCTTAGTCGGCCAAGAGACCCAGTACTTC. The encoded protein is CASSLVGQETQYF.